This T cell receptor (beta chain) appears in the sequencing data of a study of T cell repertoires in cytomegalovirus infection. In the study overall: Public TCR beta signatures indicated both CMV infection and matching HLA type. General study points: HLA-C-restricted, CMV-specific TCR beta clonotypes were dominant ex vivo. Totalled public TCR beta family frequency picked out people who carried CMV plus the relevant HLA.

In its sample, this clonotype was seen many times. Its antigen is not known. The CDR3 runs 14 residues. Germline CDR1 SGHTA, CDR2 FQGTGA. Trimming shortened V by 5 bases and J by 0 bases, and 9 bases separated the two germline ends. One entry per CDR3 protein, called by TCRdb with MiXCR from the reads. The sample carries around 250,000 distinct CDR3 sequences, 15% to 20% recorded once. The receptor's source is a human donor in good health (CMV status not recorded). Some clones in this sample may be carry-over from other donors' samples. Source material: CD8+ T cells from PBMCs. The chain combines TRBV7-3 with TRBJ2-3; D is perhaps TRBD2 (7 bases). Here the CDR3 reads CASSGGGSTDTQYF. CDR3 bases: TGTGCCAGCAGCGGGGGGGGCAGCACAGATACGCAGTATTTT.